This T cell receptor (beta chain) was recovered during a study of CD8 T cells in ankylosing spondylitis. Study results and caveats: Within ankylosing spondylitis blood, a TCR beta motif made up of seven to nine highly homologous variants appeared to be characteristic. Within peripheral blood, clones linked to disease were CD8+ and relatively rare.

CDR1 is SGDLS, CDR2 YYNGEE, per germline. The CDR3 totals 14 residues. V shed 4 bases, J shed 4 bases, and the junction held 5 bases outside the gene matches. TCRdb itself ran the 5' RACE reads through MiXCR, one entry per CDR3 protein. The data contain approximately 90,000 distinct CDR3 sequences, about 8.6% of them singletons. This clonotype occurred many times. The antigen remains unidentified. This TCR came from a male donor with ankylosing spondylitis or in good health (not recorded which). The sample consisted of blood, either unsorted or a sorted T cell fraction (not recorded which). The chain recombines TRBV9 with TRBJ1-5, with 7 nucleotides matching TRBD1. DNA of the CDR3: TGTGCCAGCAGCAAAGGGACAGTTAATCAGCCCCAGCATTTT. As protein: CASSKGTVNQPQHF. The whole variable domain, remainder taken from reference TRBV9 and TRBJ1-5, is DSGVTQTPKHLITATGQRVTLRCSPRSGDLSVYWYQQSLDQGLQFLIQYYNGEERAKGNILERFSAQQFPDLHSELNLSSLELGDSALYFCASSKGTVNQPQHFGDGTRLSIL.